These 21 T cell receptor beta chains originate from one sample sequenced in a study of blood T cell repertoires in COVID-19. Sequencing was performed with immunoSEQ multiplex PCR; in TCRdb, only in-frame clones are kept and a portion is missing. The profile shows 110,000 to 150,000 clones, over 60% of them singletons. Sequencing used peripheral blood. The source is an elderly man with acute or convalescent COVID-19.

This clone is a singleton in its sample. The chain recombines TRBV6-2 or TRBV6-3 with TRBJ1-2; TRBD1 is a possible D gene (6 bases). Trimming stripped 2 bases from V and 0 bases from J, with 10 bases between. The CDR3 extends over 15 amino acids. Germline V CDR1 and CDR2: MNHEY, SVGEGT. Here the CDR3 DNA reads TGTGCCAGCAGTTACGGTGACAGGACTAACTATGGCTACACCTTC. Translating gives CASSYGDRTNYGYTF.

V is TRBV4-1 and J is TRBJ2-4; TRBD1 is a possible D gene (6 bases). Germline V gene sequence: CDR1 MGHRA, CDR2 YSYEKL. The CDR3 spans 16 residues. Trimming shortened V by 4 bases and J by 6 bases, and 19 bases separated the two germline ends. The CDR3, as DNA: TGCGCCAGCAGCCCGGGCTTCGGGACAAGCCGAAACATTCAGTACTTC. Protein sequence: CASSPGFGTSRNIQYF.

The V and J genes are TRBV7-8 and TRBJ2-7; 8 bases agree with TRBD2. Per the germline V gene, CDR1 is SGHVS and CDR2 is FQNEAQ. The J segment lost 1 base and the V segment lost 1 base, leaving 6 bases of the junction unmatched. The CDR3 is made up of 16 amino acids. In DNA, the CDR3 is TGTGCCAGCAGCTTAGTTCTAGCGGGCATTTCCTACGAGCAGTACTTC. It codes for CASSLVLAGISYEQYF.

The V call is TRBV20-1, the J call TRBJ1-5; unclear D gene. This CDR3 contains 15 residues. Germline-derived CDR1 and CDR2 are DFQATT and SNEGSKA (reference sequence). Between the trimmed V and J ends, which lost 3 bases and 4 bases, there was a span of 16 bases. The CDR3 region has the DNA TGCAGTGCTAGTCGATTTGGGCAGGCTAATCAGCCCCAGCATTTT. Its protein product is CSASRFGQANQPQHF.

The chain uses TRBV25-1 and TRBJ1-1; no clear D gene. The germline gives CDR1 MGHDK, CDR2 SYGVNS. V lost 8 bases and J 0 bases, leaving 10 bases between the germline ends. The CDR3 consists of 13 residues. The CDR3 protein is CASLSVVNTEAFF. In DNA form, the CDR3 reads TGTGCCAGCCTCAGTGTGGTGAACACTGAAGCTTTCTTT. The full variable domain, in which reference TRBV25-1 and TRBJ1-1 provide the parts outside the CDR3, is EADIYQTPRYLVIGTGKKITLECSQTMGHDKMYWYQQDPGMELHLIHYSYGVNSTEKGDLSSESTVSRIRTEHFPLTLESARPSHTSQYLCASLSVVNTEAFFGQGTRLTVV.

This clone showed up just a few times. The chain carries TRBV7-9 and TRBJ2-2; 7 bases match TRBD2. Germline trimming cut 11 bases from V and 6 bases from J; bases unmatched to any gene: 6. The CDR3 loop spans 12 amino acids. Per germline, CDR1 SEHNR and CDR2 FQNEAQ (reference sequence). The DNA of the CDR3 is TGTGCCGAGCGGGGAGTTGCCGGGGAGCTGTTTTTT. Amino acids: CAERGVAGELFF. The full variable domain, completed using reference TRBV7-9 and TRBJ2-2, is DTGVSQNPRHKITKRGQNVTFRCDPISEHNRLYWYRQTLGQGPEFLTYFQNEAQLEKSRLLSDRFSAERPKGSFSTLEIQRTEQGDSAMYLCAERGVAGELFFGEGSRLTVL.

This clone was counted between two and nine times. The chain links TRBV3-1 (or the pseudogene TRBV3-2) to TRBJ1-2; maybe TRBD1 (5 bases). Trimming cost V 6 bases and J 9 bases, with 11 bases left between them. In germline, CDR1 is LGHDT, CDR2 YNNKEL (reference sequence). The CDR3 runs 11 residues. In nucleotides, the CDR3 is TGTGCCAGCAGGCAGGGCATCCGCTACACCTTC. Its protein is CASRQGIRYTF.

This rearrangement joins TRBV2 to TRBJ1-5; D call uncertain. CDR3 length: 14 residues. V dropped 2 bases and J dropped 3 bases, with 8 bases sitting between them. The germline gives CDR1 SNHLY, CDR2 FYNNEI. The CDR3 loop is CASSEKPYNQPQHF. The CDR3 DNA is TGTGCCAGCAGTGAAAAGCCTTACAATCAGCCCCAGCATTTT.

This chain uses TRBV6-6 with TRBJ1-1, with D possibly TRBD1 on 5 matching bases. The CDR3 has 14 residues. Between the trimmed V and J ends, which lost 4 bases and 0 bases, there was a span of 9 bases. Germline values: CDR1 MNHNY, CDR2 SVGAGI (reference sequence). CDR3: CASSSRGLNTEAFF. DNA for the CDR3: TGTGCCAGCAGTTCTAGGGGTCTGAACACTGAAGCTTTCTTT.

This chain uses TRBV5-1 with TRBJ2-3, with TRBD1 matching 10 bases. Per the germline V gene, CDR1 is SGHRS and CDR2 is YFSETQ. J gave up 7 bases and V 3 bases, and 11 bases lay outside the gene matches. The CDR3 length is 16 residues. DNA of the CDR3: TGCGCCAGCAGCTGGGCCGGGACAGGGGAAGGAAATACGCAGTATTTT. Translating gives CASSWAGTGEGNTQYF.

The CDR3 DNA is TGTGCCAGCAGCTCGACAGGGGGAAATACGCAGTATTTT. It specifies CASSSTGGNTQYF. J is TRBJ2-3 and V is TRBV7-2, with 9 bases fitting TRBD1. Germline assignment: CDR1 SGHTA and CDR2 FQGNSA. This CDR3 is 13 amino acids long. Trimming at V came to 4 bases and at J to 7 bases, leaving 3 bases not matched to a gene.

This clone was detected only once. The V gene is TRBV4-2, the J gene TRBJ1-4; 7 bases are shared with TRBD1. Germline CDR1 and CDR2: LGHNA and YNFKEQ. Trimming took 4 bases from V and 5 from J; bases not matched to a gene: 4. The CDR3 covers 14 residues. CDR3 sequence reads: CASSPGQVNEKLFF. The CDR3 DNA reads TGTGCCAGCAGCCCCGGACAGGTCAATGAAAAACTGTTTTTT.

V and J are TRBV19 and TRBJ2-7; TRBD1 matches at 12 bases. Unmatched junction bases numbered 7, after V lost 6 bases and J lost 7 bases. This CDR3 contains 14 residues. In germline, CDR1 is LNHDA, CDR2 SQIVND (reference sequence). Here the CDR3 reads CASRRGQGAREQYF. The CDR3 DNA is TGTGCCAGTAGGAGGGGACAGGGGGCGAGGGAGCAGTACTTC.

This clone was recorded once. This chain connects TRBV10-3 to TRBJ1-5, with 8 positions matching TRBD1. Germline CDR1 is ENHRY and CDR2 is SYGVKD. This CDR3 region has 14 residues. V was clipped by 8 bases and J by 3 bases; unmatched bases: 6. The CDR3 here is CAIRPGGNNQPQHF. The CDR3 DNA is TGTGCCATCCGCCCAGGGGGCAACAATCAGCCCCAGCATTTT.

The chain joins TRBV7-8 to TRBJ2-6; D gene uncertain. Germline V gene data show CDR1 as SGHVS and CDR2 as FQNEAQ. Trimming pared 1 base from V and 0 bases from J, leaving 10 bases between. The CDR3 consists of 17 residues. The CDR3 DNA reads TGTGCCAGCAGCTTAGGACACCTAAACTCTGGGGCCAACGTCCTGACTTTC. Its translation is CASSLGHLNSGANVLTF.

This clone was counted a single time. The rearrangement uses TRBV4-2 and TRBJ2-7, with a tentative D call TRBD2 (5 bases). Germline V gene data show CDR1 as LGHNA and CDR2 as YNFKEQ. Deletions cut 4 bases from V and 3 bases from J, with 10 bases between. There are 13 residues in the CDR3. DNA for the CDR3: TGTGCCAGCAGCCTCCGGGGTGACTACGAGCAGTACTTC. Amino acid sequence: CASSLRGDYEQYF.

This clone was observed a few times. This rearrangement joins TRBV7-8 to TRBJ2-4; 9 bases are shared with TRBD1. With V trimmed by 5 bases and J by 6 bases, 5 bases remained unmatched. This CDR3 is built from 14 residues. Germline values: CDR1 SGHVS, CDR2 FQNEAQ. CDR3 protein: CASSGTGGLNIQYF. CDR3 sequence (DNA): TGTGCCAGCAGCGGTACAGGGGGCCTAAACATTCAGTACTTC.

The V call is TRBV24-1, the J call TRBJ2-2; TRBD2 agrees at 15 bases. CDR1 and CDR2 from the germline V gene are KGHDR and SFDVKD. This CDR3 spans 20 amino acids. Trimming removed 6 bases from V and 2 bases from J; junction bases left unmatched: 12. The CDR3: CATSLRPGLAGGSNTGELFF. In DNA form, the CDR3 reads TGTGCCACCAGTTTAAGACCGGGACTAGCGGGGGGATCCAACACCGGGGAGCTGTTTTTT.

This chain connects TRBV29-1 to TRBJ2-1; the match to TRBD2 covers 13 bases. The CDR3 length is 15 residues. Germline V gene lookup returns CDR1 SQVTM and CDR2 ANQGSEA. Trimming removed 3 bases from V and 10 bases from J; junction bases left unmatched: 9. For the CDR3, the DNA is TGCAGCGTTGAGCCCCGGACTAGCGGGGGACGGGAGCAGTTCTTC. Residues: CSVEPRTSGGREQFF.

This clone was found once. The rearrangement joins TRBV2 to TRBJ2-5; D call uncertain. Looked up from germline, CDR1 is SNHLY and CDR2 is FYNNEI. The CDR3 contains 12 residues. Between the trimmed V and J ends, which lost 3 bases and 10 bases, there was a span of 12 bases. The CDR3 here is CASSESSVVQYF. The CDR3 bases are TGTGCCAGCAGTGAGTCGAGTGTCGTCCAGTACTTC.

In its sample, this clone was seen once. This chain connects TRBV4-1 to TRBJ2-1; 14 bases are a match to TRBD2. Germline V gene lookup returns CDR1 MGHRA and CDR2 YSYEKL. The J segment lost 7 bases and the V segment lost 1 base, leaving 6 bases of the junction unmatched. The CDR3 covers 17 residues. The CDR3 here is CASSQATSGGVWNEQFF. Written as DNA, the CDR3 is TGCGCCAGCAGCCAAGCGACTAGCGGGGGGGTTTGGAATGAGCAGTTCTTC.